This T cell receptor (beta chain) comes out of a study of blood T cell repertoires in COVID-19. Germline lookup yields CDR1 SSHAT and CDR2 FNYEAQ (reference sequence). The ends lost 5 bases at V and 5 bases at J; junction bases unmatched: 6. The CDR3 is made up of 14 amino acids. Sequencing was performed with immunoSEQ multiplex PCR; in TCRdb, only in-frame clones are kept and a portion is missing. The sample holds about 170,000 clones, 85% seen once. The genes are TRBV7-7 and TRBJ2-1, with TRBD1 matching 7 bases. Sequencing was done on a sample of peripheral blood. The clonotype comes from a human donor with acute or convalescent COVID-19. The donor label of this sample is uncertain. The CDR3 loop is CASSRSTGNNEQFF. CDR3 in DNA: TGTGCCAGCAGCCGATCGACAGGGAACAATGAGCAGTTCTTC.